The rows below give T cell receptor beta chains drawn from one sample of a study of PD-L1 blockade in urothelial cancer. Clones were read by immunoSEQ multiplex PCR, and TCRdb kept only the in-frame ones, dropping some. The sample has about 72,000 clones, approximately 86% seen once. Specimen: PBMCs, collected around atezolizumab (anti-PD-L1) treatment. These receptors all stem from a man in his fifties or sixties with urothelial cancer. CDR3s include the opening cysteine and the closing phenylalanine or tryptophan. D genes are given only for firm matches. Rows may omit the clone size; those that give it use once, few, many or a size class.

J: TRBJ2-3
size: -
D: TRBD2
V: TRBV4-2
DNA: TGTGCCAGCAGCCAAGTGGCTAGCGGGGGAGGGACAGATACGCAGTATTTT
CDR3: CASSQVASGGGTDTQYF

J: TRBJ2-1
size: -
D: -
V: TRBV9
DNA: TGTGCCAGCAGCGTAGGCGGGACGGAAAGTGGGCAGTTCTTC
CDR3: CASSVGGTESGQFF

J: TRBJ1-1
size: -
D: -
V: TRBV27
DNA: TGTGCCAGCAGTTTTGAGGTGAACACTGAAGCTTTCTTT
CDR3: CASSFEVNTEAFF

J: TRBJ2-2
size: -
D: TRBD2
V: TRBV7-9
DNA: TGTGCCAGCAGCTTAGGCCTAGCGGGGGCACCCGGGGAGCTGTTTTTT
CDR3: CASSLGLAGAPGELFF

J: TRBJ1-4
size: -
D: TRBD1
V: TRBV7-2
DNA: TGTGCCAGCAGACAGGGGGTAAATGAAAAACTGTTTTTT
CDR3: CASRQGVNEKLFF

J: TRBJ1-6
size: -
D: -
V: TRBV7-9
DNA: TGTGCCAGCAGCACAGGGTATTATAATTCACCCCTCCACTTT
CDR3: CASSTGYYNSPLHF

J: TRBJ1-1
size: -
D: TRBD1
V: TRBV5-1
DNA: TGCGCCAGCAGCTGGGACAGGGACGGTGAAGCTTTCTTT
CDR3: CASSWDRDGEAFF

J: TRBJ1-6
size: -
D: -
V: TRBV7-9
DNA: TGTGCCAGCAGCGAGGTCTCCTATAATTCACCCCTCCACTTT
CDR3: CASSEVSYNSPLHF

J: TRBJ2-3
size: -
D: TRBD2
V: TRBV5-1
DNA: TGCGCCAGCAGCTTGGACAGCGGGGGGCTATTCACAGATACGCAGTATTTT
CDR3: CASSLDSGGLFTDTQYF

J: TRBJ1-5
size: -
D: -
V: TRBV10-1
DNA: TGCGCCACGAATCAGCCCCAGCATTTT
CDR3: CATNQPQHF

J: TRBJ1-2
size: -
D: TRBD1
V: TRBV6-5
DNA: TGTGCCAGCAGTTACTGGACAGGGGATGGCTACACCTTC
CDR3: CASSYWTGDGYTF

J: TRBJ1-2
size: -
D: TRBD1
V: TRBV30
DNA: TGTGCCTGGAGTTATAAGACAGGGAGAGATGGCTACACCTTC
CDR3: CAWSYKTGRDGYTF

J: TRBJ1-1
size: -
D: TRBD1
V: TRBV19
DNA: TGTGCCAGTGGACAGGGAAGGGTGAACACTGAAGCTTTCTTT
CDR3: CASGQGRVNTEAFF

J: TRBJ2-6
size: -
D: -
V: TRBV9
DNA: TGTGCCAGCTCCCAACAGGGCTCTGGGGCCAACGTCCTGACTTTC
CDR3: CASSQQGSGANVLTF

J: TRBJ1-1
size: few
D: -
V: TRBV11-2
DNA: TGTGCCAGCAGCCCCGGGTCAGGGGCTCGAGGGACTGAAGCTTTCTTT
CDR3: CASSPGSGARGTEAFF

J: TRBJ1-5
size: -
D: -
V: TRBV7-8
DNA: TGTGCCAGCAGCTTTTCAAATCAGCCCCAGCATTTT
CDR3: CASSFSNQPQHF

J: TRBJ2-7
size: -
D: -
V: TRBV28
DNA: TGTGCCAGCAGTTTGGTGGCAGGGGGGACCTACGAGCAGTACTTC
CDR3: CASSLVAGGTYEQYF

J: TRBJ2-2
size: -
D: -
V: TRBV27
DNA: TGTGCCAGCACTTCCGGCGGCACCGGGGAGCTGTTTTTT
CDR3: CASTSGGTGELFF

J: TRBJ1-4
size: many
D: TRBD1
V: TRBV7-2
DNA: TGTGCCAGCAGCCCACAGGGGGCAAGTGAAAAACTGTTTTTT
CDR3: CASSPQGASEKLFF

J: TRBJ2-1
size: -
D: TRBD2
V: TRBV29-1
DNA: TGCAGCGTTGCCCCAAATAGCGGGGGGGCCGGGGAGCAGTTCTTC
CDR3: CSVAPNSGGAGEQFF

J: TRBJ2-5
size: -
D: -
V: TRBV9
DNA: TGTGCCAGCAGCGTTCTGGGGGCAGAGACCCAGTACTTC
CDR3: CASSVLGAETQYF

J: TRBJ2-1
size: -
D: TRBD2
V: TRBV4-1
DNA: TGCGCCAGCAGCCAGGGTGTAAGCGGGAGTTACAATGAGCAGTTCTTC
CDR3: CASSQGVSGSYNEQFF

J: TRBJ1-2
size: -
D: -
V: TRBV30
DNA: TGTGCCTGGAGTGACTGGCGTGGACAGCTCTATGGCTACACCTTC
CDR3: CAWSDWRGQLYGYTF

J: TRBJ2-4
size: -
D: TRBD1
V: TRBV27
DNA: TGTGCCAGCAGTTTATCCCCGACAGGGGGAAAAAACATTCAGTACTTC
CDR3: CASSLSPTGGKNIQYF

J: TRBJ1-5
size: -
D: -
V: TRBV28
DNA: TGTGCCAGCGGTGGTGGGCAGGCCAATCAGCCCCAGCATTTT
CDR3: CASGGGQANQPQHF

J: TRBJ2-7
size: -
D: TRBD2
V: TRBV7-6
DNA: TGTGCCAGCAGCCAGCCGGGACTAGCGGGTGAGCAGTACTTC
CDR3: CASSQPGLAGEQYF

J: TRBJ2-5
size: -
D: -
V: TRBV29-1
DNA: TGCAGCGCACCCGGGGGCCAAGAGACCCAGTACTTC
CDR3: CSAPGGQETQYF

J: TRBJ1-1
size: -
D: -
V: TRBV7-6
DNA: TGTGCCAGCAGCCCCGACCTTGGACAGTCTGAAGCTTTCTTT
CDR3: CASSPDLGQSEAFF

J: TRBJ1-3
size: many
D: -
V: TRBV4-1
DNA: TGCGCCAGCAGCCGCCCGGGGGGGGACACCATATATTTT
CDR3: CASSRPGGDTIYF

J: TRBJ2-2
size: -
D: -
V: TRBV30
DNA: TGTGCCACCTACCGCGGCAGGGTAGACACCGGGGAGCTGTTTTTT
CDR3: CATYRGRVDTGELFF

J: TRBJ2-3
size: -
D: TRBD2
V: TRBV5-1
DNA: TGCGCCAGCAGCTTGGCCCCCCCGGTCTCCGGGGGGGCCACAGATACGCAGTATTTT
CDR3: CASSLAPPVSGGATDTQYF

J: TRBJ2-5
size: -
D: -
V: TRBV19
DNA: TGTGCCAGTAGTATAGAGGCGACAGACCGGGGGGAGACCCAGTACTTC
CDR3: CASSIEATDRGETQYF

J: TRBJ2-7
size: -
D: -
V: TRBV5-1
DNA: TGCGCCAGCAGCGACGTCCGGGGGTCGTACTTC
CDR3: CASSDVRGSYF

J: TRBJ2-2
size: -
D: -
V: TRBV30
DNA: TGTGCCTGGAGTGTACTAGAGGCCGGGGAGCTGTTTTTT
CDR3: CAWSVLEAGELFF

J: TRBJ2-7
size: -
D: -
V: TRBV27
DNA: TGTGCCAGCAGACAGGGAGTTATTGGCGAGCAGTACTTC
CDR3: CASRQGVIGEQYF

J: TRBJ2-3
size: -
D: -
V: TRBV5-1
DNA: TGCGCCAGCAGCTTCAGGGGAACAGATACGCAGTATTTT
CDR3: CASSFRGTDTQYF

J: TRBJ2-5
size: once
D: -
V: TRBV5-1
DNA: TGCGCCAGCAGCACTTGGGGAGTGGGTCGGGAGACCCAGTACTTC
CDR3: CASSTWGVGRETQYF

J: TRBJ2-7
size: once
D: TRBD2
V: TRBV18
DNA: TGTGCCAGCTCAAAGCGGGAGGGGACCAATTTGGAGCAGTACTTC
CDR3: CASSKREGTNLEQYF

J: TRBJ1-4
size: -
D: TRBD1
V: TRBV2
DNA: TGTGCCAGCTGTAGTCAGGGGGTCAGTGAAAAACTGTTTTTT
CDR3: CASCSQGVSEKLFF

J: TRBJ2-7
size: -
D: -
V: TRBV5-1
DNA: TGCGCCAGCAGCTTCCGGGCGGGGGCCAACTACGAGCAGTACTTC
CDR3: CASSFRAGANYEQYF

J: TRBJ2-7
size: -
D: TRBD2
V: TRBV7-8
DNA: TGTGCCAGCAGCCGACTAGCGGGAAGCTCCTACGAGCAGTACTTC
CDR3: CASSRLAGSSYEQYF

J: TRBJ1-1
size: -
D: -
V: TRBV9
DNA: TGTGCCAGCAGCGTAGCCGGGAGGAACACTGAAGCTTTCTTT
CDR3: CASSVAGRNTEAFF

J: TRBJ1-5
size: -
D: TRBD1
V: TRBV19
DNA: TGTGCCAGTAGCTCGACAGGGGGCGATCAGCCCCAGCATTTT
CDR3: CASSSTGGDQPQHF

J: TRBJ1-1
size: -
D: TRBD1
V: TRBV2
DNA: TGTGCCAGCTCGGGACAGGGTAGGAACACTGAAGCTTTCTTT
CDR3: CASSGQGRNTEAFF

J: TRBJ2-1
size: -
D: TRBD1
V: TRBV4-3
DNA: TGCGCCAGCAGCCAAGCGGGACAGAGCTCCTACAATGAGCAGTTCTTC
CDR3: CASSQAGQSSYNEQFF

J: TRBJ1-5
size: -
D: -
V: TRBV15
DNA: TGTGCCACCAGCAGAGAGTCGAGGCGCAATCAGCCCCAGCATTTT
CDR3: CATSRESRRNQPQHF

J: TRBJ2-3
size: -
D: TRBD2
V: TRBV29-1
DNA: TGCAGCGTTAGCGGGGGGTTCGCAGATACGCAGTATTTT
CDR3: CSVSGGFADTQYF

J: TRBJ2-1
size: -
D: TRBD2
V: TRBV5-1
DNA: TGCGCCAGCAGCACCTACCTCCTACTAGCGGGGGGGCGTGAGCAGTTCTTC
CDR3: CASSTYLLLAGGREQFF

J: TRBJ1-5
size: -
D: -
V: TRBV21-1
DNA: TGTGCCAGCAGCCAAAGCCGGGGGCAGCCCCAGCATTTT
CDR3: CASSQSRGQPQHF

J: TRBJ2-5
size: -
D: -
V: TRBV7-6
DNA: TGTGCCAGCAGGGACGGGGGGCTCTCGGGAGAGACCCAGTACTTC
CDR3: CASRDGGLSGETQYF

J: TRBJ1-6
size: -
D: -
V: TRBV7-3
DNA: TGTGCCAGCAGCGTAACGAGCTCCTATAATTCACCCCTCCACTTT
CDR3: CASSVTSSYNSPLHF

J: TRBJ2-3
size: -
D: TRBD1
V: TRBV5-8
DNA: TGTGCCAGCAGCTTCGGCAGGGGGTACACAGATACGCAGTATTTT
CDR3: CASSFGRGYTDTQYF

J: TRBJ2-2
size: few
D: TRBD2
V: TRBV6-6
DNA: TGTGCCAGCAGTTACTCCGGGACTAGGATCGGGGAGCTGTTTTTT
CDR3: CASSYSGTRIGELFF

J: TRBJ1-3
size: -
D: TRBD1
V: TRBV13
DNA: TGTGCCAGCAGCCCATGGACAGGGGAAGGAAACACCATATATTTT
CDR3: CASSPWTGEGNTIYF

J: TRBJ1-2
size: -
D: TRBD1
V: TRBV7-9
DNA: TGTGCCAGCAGCTTCTCTCGGGACAGGGTTTATCGTGGCTACACCTTC
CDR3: CASSFSRDRVYRGYTF

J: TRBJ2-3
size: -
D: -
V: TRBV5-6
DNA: TGTGCCAGCAGCTTGATGACTTCCACAGATACGCAGTATTTT
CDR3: CASSLMTSTDTQYF

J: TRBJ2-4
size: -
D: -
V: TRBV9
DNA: TGTGCCAGCAGCCCCCATGAGGTAAACATTCAGTACTTC
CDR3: CASSPHEVNIQYF

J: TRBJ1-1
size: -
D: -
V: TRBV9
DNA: TGTGCCAGCAGCGTAGCTACGGACACTGAAGCTTTCTTT
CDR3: CASSVATDTEAFF